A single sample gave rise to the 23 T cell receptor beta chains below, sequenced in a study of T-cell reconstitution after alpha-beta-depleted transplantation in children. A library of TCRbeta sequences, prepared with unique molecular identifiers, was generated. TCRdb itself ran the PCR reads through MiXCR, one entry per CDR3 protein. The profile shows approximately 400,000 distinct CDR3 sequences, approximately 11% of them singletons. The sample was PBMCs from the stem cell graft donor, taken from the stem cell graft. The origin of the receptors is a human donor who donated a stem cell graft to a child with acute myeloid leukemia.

The CDR3 coding sequence is TGTGCCAGCAGTCTGGGATTACCCGGAAACACCATATATTTT. Amino acids: CASSLGLPGNTIYF. V gene TRBV12-3 or TRBV12-4 combines with J gene TRBJ1-3; D remains unclear. This CDR3 comprises 14 residues. V was shortened by 5 bases and J by 4 bases, with 12 bases between the two germline ends.

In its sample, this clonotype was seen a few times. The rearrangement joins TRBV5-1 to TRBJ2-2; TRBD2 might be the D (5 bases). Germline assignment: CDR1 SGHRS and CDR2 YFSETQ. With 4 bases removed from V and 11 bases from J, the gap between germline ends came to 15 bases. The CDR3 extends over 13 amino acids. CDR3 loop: CASSLPESGELFF. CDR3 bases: TGCGCCAGCAGCCTCCCCGAGAGCGGAGAGCTGTTTTTT.

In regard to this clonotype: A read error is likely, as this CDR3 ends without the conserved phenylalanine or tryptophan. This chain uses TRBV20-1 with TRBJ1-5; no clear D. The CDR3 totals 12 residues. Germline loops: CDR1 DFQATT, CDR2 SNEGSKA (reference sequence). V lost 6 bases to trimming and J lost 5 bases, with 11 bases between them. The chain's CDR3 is CSAWTRDQPQHL. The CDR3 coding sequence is TGCAGTGCCTGGACCCGGGATCAGCCCCAGCATTTG.

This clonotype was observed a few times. CDR3 sequence (DNA): TGTGCCACCAGTGATTTAGCGGCGAGGGGTTACTACGAGCAGTACGTC. The encoded protein is CATSDLAARGYYEQYV. The rearrangement uses TRBV24-1 and TRBJ2-7; D may correspond to TRBD1 or TRBD2 (5 bases each). The CDR3 has 16 amino acids. Trimming cost V 1 base and J 3 bases, with 15 bases left between them. Germline CDR1 KGHDR, CDR2 SFDVKD.

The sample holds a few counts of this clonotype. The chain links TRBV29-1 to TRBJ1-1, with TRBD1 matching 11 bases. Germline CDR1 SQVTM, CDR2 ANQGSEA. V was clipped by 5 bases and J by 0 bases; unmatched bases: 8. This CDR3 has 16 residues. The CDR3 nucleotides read TGCAGCGTTCGGACAGGGGGCCTTGGAGTGAACACTGAAGCTTTCTTT. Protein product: CSVRTGGLGVNTEAFF.

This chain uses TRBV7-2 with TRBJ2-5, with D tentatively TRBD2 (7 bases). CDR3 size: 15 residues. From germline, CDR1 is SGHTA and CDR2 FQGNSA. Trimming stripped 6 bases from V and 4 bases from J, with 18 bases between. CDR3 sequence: CASRKGGRIPETQYF. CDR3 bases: TGTGCCAGCAGGAAGGGGGGGAGGATCCCAGAGACCCAGTACTTC.

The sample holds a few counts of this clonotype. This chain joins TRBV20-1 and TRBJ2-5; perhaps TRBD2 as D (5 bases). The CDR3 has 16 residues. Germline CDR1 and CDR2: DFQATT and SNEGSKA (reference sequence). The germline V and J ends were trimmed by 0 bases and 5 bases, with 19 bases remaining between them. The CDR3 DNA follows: TGCAGTGCTAGAGAGTGGCGGACCCGCGGCGGGGAGACCCAGTACTTC. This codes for CSAREWRTRGGETQYF.

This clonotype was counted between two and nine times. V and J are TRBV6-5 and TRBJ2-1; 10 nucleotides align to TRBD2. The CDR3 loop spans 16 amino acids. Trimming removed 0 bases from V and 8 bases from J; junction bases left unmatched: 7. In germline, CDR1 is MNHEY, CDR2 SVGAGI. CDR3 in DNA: TGTGCCAGCAGTTACTCGTCTAGCGGGAGTTCCCATGAGCAGTTCTTC. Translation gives CASSYSSSGSSHEQFF.

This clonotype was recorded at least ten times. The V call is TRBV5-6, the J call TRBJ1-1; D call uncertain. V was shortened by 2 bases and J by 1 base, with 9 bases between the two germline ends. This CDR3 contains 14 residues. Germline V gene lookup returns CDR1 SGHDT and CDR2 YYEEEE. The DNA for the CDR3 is TGTGCCAGCAGCTTCGTCTCTCAGAACACTGAAGCTTTCTTT. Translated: CASSFVSQNTEAFF.

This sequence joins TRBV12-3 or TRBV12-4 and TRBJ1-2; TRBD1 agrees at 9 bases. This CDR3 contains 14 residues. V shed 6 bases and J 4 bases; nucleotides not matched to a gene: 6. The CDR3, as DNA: TGTGCCAGCAGGGGGGACAGGGACCCCTATGGCTACACCTTC. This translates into CASRGDRDPYGYTF.

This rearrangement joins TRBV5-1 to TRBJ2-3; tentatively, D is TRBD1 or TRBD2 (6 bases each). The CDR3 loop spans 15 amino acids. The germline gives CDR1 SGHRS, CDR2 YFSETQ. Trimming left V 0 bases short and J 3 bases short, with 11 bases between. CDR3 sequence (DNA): TGCGCCAGCAGCTTGGAGGGGGACTGGACAGATACGCAGTATTTT. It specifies CASSLEGDWTDTQYF.

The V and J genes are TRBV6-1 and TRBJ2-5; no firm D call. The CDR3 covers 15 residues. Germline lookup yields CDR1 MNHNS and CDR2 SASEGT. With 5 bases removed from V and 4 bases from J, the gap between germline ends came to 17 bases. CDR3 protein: CASSLNTNLGETQYF. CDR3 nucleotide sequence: TGTGCCAGCAGTCTTAATACGAACCTCGGAGAGACCCAGTACTTC.

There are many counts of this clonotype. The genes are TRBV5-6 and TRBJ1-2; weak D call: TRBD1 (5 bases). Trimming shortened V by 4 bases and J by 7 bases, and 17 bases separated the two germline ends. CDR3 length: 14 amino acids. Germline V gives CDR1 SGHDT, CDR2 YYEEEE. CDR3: CASSPKAGRGGYTF. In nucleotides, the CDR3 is TGTGCCAGCAGCCCGAAGGCTGGAAGGGGTGGCTACACCTTC. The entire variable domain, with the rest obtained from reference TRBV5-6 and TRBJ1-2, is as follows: DAGVTQSPTHLIKTRGQQVTLRCSPKSGHDTVSWYQQALGQGPQFIFQYYEEEERQRGNFPDRFSGHQFPNYSSELNVNALLLGDSALYLCASSPKAGRGGYTFGSGTRLTVV.

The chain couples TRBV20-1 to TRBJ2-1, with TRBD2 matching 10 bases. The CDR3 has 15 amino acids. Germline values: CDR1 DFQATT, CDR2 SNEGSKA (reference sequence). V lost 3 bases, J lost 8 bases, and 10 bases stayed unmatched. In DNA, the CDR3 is TGCAGTGCTAGGTCCGAGCGGGGGGGTAACTATGAGCAGTTCTTC. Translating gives CSARSERGGNYEQFF.

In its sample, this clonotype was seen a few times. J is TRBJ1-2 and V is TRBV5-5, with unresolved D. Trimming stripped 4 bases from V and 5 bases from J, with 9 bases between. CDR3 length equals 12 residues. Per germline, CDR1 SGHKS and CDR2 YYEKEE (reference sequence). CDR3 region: CASSLLFYGYTF. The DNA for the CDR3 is TGTGCCAGCAGCCTATTATTTTATGGCTACACCTTC.

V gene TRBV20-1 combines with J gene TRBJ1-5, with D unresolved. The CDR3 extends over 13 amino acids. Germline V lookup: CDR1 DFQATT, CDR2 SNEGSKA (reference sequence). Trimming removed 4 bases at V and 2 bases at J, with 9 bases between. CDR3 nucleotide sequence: TGCAGTGCTATAGCGACGGGCAATCAGCCCCAGCATTTT. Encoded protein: CSAIATGNQPQHF.

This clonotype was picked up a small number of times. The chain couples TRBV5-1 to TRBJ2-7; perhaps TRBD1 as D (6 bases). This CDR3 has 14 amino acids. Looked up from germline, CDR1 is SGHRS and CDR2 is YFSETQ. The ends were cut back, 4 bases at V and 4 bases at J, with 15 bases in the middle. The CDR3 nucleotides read TGCGCCAGCAGCAACCGGACAGCTACTTACGAGCAGTACTTC. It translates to CASSNRTATYEQYF.

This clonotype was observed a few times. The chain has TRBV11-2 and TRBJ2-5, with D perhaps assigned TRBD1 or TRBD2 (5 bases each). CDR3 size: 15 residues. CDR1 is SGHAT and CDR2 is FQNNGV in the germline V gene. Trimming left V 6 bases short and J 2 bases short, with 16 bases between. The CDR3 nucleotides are TGTGCCAGCAGGCAAATCCGGGGCAATCAAGAGACCCAGTACTTC. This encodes CASRQIRGNQETQYF. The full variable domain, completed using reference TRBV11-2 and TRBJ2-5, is EAGVAQSPRYKIIEKRQSVAFWCNPISGHATLYWYQQILGQGPKLLIQFQNNGVVDDSQLPKDRFSAERLKGVDSTLKIQPAKLEDSAVYLCASRQIRGNQETQYFGPGTRLLVL.

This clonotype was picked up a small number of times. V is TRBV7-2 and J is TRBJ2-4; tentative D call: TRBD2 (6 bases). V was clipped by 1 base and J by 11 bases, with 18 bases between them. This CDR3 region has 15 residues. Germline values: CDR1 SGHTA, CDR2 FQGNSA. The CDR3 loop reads CASSLGGTPLLFQYF. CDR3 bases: TGTGCCAGCAGCTTAGGCGGGACGCCGCTTCTTTTTCAGTACTTC.

This chain's CDR3 is CASSLDQVFSGNTIYF. The DNA for the CDR3 is TGTGCCAGCAGCTTGGATCAGGTTTTCTCTGGAAACACCATATATTTT. The chain has TRBV5-5 and TRBJ1-3; D is unresolved. Germline lookup yields CDR1 SGHKS and CDR2 YYEKEE (reference sequence). V lost 0 bases and J 0 bases, leaving 10 bases between the germline ends. This CDR3 region has 16 residues.

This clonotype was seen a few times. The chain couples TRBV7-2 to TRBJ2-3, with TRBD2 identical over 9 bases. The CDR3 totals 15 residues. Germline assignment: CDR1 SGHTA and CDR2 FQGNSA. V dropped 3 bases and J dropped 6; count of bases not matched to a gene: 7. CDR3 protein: CASSFIAGEKDTQYF. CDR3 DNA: TGTGCCAGCAGCTTTATAGCGGGGGAAAAGGATACGCAGTATTTT.

As DNA, the CDR3 is TGCGCCAGCAGCCAAGGCTGGGTAGGGAGCTACGAGCAGTACTTC. Protein sequence: CASSQGWVGSYEQYF. V gene TRBV4-3 combines with J gene TRBJ2-7; weak D call: TRBD2 (5 bases). The CDR3 extends over 15 amino acids. Between the trimmed V and J ends, which lost 1 base and 3 bases, there was a span of 13 bases. Germline V gives CDR1 LGHNA, CDR2 YSLEER.

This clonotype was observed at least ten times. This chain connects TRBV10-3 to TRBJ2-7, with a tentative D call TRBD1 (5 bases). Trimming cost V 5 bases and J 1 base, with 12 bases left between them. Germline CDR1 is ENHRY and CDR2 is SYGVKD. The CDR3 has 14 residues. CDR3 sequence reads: CAISRSRESYEQYF. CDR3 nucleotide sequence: TGTGCCATCAGTCGTTCCAGGGAATCCTACGAGCAGTACTTC.